These T cell receptor beta chains were read from a single sample in a study of human T cells and chemical hapten exposure. TCRdb called the RACE reads again in MiXCR, with one record for every CDR3 protein. Found here are tens of thousands of distinct CDR3 sequences, roughly a tenth of them singletons; the top ten hold 8% to 10%. The material was whole blood, obtained in connection with sensitization to the hapten diphenylcyclopropenone (DPC). All receptors come from a man in his forties with alopecia areata. Some clones in this sample may be carry-over from other donors' samples. CDR3s include the opening cysteine and the closing phenylalanine or tryptophan. The D gene is left open where the match is weak. A row's size may be missing; if present it is once, few, many or a size class.

v_gene	abundance	d_gene	j_gene	CDR3aa	CDR3nt
TRBV28	few	NA	TRBJ1-1	CASSLGGGQDTEAFF	TGTGCCAGCAGTTTAGGCGGGGGGCAAGACACTGAAGCTTTCTTT
TRBV29-1	NA	NA	TRBJ1-2	CSVGRDYGYTF	TGCAGCGTTGGCAGGGATTACGGCTACACCTTC
TRBV6-5	few	TRBD2	TRBJ2-5	CASSQTSEQETQYF	TGTGCCAGCAGTCAGACTAGCGAACAAGAGACCCAGTACTTC
TRBV12-3/TRBV12-4	NA	NA	TRBJ1-5	CASRLDTKGYQPQHF	TGTGCCAGCAGGCTGGACACAAAGGGGTATCAGCCCCAGCATTTT
TRBV7-9	few	TRBD2	TRBJ2-1	CASSRGLAGPSSYNEQFF	TGTGCCAGCAGCCGGGGACTAGCGGGACCAAGCTCCTACAATGAGCAGTTCTTC
TRBV10-3	NA	NA	TRBJ2-7	CAISERDAYEQYF	TGTGCCATCAGTGAACGGGACGCCTACGAGCAGTACTTC
TRBV9	many	NA	TRBJ1-1	CASSVVGAEAFF	TGTGCCAGCAGCGTAGTTGGGGCTGAAGCTTTCTTT
TRBV7-9	many	NA	TRBJ2-2	CASSSKNTGELFF	TGTGCCAGCAGCTCTAAAAACACCGGGGAGCTGTTTTTT
TRBV30	few	TRBD1	TRBJ2-7	CAWSGTGTAYEQYF	TGTGCCTGGAGCGGGACAGGAACAGCCTACGAGCAGTACTTC
TRBV21-1	many	NA	TRBJ2-1	CASSKDSSGSEQFF	TGTGCCAGCAGCAAAGATAGTAGCGGGAGTGAGCAGTTCTTC
TRBV5-8	many	TRBD2	TRBJ2-1	CASSSGLAGSYNEQFF	TGTGCCAGCAGCTCAGGACTAGCGGGATCCTACAATGAGCAGTTCTTC
TRBV7-2	many	TRBD1	TRBJ1-2	CASSSYRTGSGYTF	TGTGCCAGCAGCTCCTACCGGACAGGGTCTGGCTACACCTTC
TRBV2	NA	NA	TRBJ2-5	CASSRDFAQETQYF	TGTGCCAGCAGTCGGGACTTTGCCCAAGAGACCCAGTACTTC
TRBV14	many	TRBD2	TRBJ2-1	CASSQGGLAVYNEQFF	TGTGCCAGCAGCCAAGGGGGACTAGCGGTCTACAATGAGCAGTTCTTC
TRBV28	few	NA	TRBJ2-7	CASSRGPYEQYF	TGTGCCAGCAGTCGCGGTCCCTACGAGCAGTACTTC
TRBV2	NA	NA	TRBJ1-6	CASSEFSSSYNSPLHF	TGTGCCAGCAGTGAATTCTCGAGCTCCTATAATTCACCCCTCCACTTT
TRBV18	few	NA	TRBJ2-1	CASSPFGTQGHEQFF	TGTGCCAGCTCACCATTCGGGACTCAAGGCCATGAGCAGTTCTTC
TRBV7-9	many	NA	TRBJ2-1	CASSPGHSSEQFF	TGTGCCAGCAGCCCCGGACACTCCTCTGAGCAGTTCTTC
TRBV5-6	few	NA	TRBJ2-3	CASSSPPRGTDTQYF	TGTGCCAGCAGCTCACCTCCCAGGGGCACAGATACGCAGTATTTT
TRBV27	medium-sized	NA	TRBJ2-5	CASSTRTEETQYF	TGTGCCAGCAGTACCCGGACAGAAGAGACCCAGTACTTC
TRBV6-6	many	TRBD1	TRBJ1-5	CASSRLPDRGGNQPQHF	TGTGCCAGCAGCCGACTCCCCGACAGGGGCGGCAATCAGCCCCAGCATTTT